Sequencing of this TCR beta chain was carried out in a study of cytomegalovirus exposure and HLA in healthy donors. In the study overall: It was reported in a later analysis that the same platform had been used for the 120 or so validation repertoires as for the 550 to 750 first-cohort repertoires.

The CDR3 totals 16 residues. Profiled with immunoSEQ multiplex PCR; TCRdb holds only in-frame clones, not every one. This sample yields 110,000 to 150,000 clones, of which 75% to 90% are seen a single time; less than 8% belongs to the top ten. Worth noting for this clone: What it binds is unknown.

Study-wide results and caveats: The study flagged 150 to 200 TCR beta chains as cytomegalovirus-associated.

The receptor's source is a woman in her 30s in good health and CMV-seropositive. The J gene is TRBJ2-7, the V gene TRBV7-5; no check of the table's D call, TRBD2, against the DNA was made. TRBV7-5 is annotated as a pseudogene. Sample: PBMCs. The CDR3 sequence: CVRSYPTSGRDYEQYF. CDR3 in DNA: TGTGTCAGAAGCTACCCGACTAGCGGGAGGGATTACGAGCAGTACTTC.